This T cell receptor (beta chain) was identified in a study of OX40 agonist ivuxolimab in advanced cancers. For the study at large: The dose of intravenous ivuxolimab that patients received every 2 weeks ranged from 0.01 to 10 mg/kg. Head and neck, renal cell, melanoma or hepatocellular carcinoma were the cancers that dose-escalation patients had. Points from the study as a whole: Dose levels from 0.1 to 3.0 mg/kg saw CD4+ and CD8+ blood T cells expand clonally by week 6. The average count of expanded clones was higher among CD8+ T cells than among CD4+.

On this clone: The antigen is not known.

Clones were read by immunoSEQ multiplex PCR, and TCRdb kept only the in-frame ones, dropping some. The sample gives approximately 91,000 clones, roughly 87% of which show up once; 0.4% to 0.65% is in the top ten. From germline, CDR1 is SQVTM and CDR2 ANQGSEA. The CDR3 extends over 13 amino acids. V shed 1 base and J shed 0 bases, with 6 bases lying between them. This sequence was found in an adult with an advanced solid tumor such as melanoma, head and neck, liver or kidney cancer. J is TRBJ1-1 and V is TRBV29-1, with D unclear. This sample comprised CD4+ or CD8+ T cells sorted from blood, obtained in a trial of the OX40 agonist ivuxolimab. For the CDR3, the DNA is TGCAGCGTTGAAGCGGAAATGAACACTGAAGCTTTCTTT. This translates into CSVEAEMNTEAFF. The full variable domain, in which reference TRBV29-1 and TRBJ1-1 provide the parts outside the CDR3, is SAVISQKPSRDICQRGTSLTIQCQVDSQVTMMFWYRQQPGQSLTLIATANQGSEATYESGFVIDKFPISRPNLTFSTLTVSNMSPEDSSIYLCSVEAEMNTEAFFGQGTRLTVV.